This TCR beta chain stems from a study of regulatory and conventional T cells in RAG deficiency. Notes on the study in general: In Omenn syndrome, sorted "Tregs" may be peripherally activated cells. In Omenn syndrome, Treg and Tconv repertoires overlapped >85%. Omenn syndrome and CID/AS patients had approximately 100-fold fewer unique Treg TCR beta sequences, versus 9.5 to 10-fold elsewhere.

The germline gives CDR1 SGHRS, CDR2 YFSETQ. V lost 2 bases and J lost 0, with 12 bases in between. The CDR3 has 17 amino acids. A note on this clone: What it binds is not known.

Profiled with immunoSEQ multiplex PCR; TCRdb holds only in-frame clones, not every one. Counted here are tens of thousands of clones, around 91% occurring once; the ten biggest clones make up around 13%. The sample was also linked to a second study, of regulatory T cells. That investigation notes: Primers: 52 TRBV forward and 13 TRBJ reverse. Skewed V and J usage and few unique V-J pairs marked patient repertoires, most in Tregs.

Specimen: CD8+ T cells sorted from blood. The chain combines TRBV5-1 with TRBJ2-6; no clear D. This clonotype was obtained from a human donor in good health. CDR3 DNA sequence: TGCGCCAGCAGCTTTGGTAACAGACCCTCTGGGGCCAACGTCCTGACTTTC. It specifies CASSFGNRPSGANVLTF.